These T cell receptor beta chains were read from a single sample in a study of cytomegalovirus exposure and HLA in healthy donors. Here immunoSEQ multiplex PCR was the method, and the copy in TCRdb shows in-frame clones only, minus some. This table holds approximately 59,000 clones, 60% to 80% found once. The specimen was PBMCs. The receptor source for this set is a man in his forties in good health and CMV-seropositive. Each CDR3 is given with its conserved first and last residue. A D gene is named only where the DNA matches it firmly. Part of the rows lack a size; the others show once, few, many or a class for expanded clones.

D gene	clone size	V gene	J gene	CDR3 protein	CDR3 DNA
TRBD1	-	TRBV7-3	TRBJ1-4	CASSLGTGPNEKLFF	TGTGCCAGCAGCCTCGGGACAGGTCCTAATGAAAAACTGTTTTTT
TRBD2	-	TRBV5-1	TRBJ2-1	CASSLTSGLNEQFF	TGCGCCAGCAGCCTGACTAGCGGCCTCAATGAGCAGTTCTTC
TRBD2	-	TRBV5-1	TRBJ2-3	CASSYLAGGTDTQYF	TGCGCCAGCAGCTACCTAGCGGGTGGGACAGATACGCAGTATTTT
-	-	TRBV25-1	TRBJ2-7	CASSVQGSYEQYF	TGTGCCAGCAGTGTACAGGGTTCCTACGAGCAGTACTTC
-	-	TRBV18	TRBJ2-1	CASSPQDLSYNEQFF	TGTGCCAGCTCACCCCAGGATCTCTCCTACAATGAGCAGTTCTTC
TRBD1	-	TRBV4-1	TRBJ2-7	CASSPRRQGNDEQYF	TGCGCCAGCAGCCCGCGGCGACAGGGGAACGACGAGCAGTACTTC
-	-	TRBV5-4	TRBJ2-7	CASSPSPSTYEQYF	TGTGCCAGCAGCCCGAGCCCCTCCACCTACGAGCAGTACTTC
-	-	TRBV7-2	TRBJ1-2	CASSILTGSGYTF	TGTGCCAGCAGCATATTAACAGGGTCCGGCTACACCTTC
-	-	TRBV4-3	TRBJ2-2	CASSQVGGYSGELFF	TGCGCCAGCAGCCAAGTCGGAGGGTATTCCGGGGAGCTGTTTTTT
TRBD2	-	TRBV7-2	TRBJ2-5	CASSATSGGAETQYF	TGTGCCAGCAGCGCAACTAGCGGGGGGGCAGAGACCCAGTACTTC
-	-	TRBV7-3	TRBJ2-3	CASSLRISGEGLDTQYF	TGTGCCAGCAGCTTAAGAATAAGCGGAGAGGGATTGGATACGCAGTATTTT
TRBD2	-	TRBV27	TRBJ2-1	CASSSPFLAGGVKEQFF	TGTGCCAGCAGTTCCCCCTTCCTAGCGGGAGGGGTAAAAGAGCAGTTCTTC
-	-	TRBV5-4	TRBJ2-3	CASSSSFTDTQYF	TGTGCCAGCAGCTCTAGCTTCACAGATACGCAGTATTTT
TRBD2	-	TRBV7-3	TRBJ2-1	CASSLGTSNEQFF	TGTGCCAGCAGCTTAGGGACTAGCAATGAGCAGTTCTTC
TRBD2	-	TRBV27	TRBJ2-2	CASSPGLAGIGELFF	TGTGCCAGCAGCCCTGGACTAGCGGGAATCGGGGAGCTGTTTTTT
TRBD1	few	TRBV6-5	TRBJ2-7	CASSYGTGIYEQYF	TGTGCCAGCAGTTATGGGACAGGGATCTACGAGCAGTACTTC
TRBD2	-	TRBV5-4	TRBJ2-1	CASSSASGVRGEQFF	TGTGCCAGCAGCTCCGCTAGCGGGGTGAGGGGTGAGCAGTTCTTC
-	-	TRBV6-6	TRBJ1-6	CASRPGGQNNSPLHF	TGTGCCAGCAGGCCCGGGGGGCAAAATAATTCACCCCTCCACTTT
-	-	TRBV7-9	TRBJ1-1	CASKPSWGLGTEAFF	TGTGCCAGCAAACCCTCTTGGGGCCTTGGGACTGAAGCTTTCTTT
TRBD1	-	TRBV6-6	TRBJ2-2	CASSQATGIGELFF	TGTGCCAGCAGTCAAGCGACAGGGATCGGGGAGCTGTTTTTT
TRBD2	once	TRBV9	TRBJ2-1	CASSVSGTYNEQFF	TGTGCCAGCAGCGTAAGCGGGACCTACAATGAGCAGTTCTTC
-	-	TRBV2	TRBJ2-5	CASSEIVQEETQYF	TGTGCCAGCAGTGAAATCGTCCAGGAAGAGACCCAGTACTTC
-	few	TRBV5-1	TRBJ2-1	CASTSDISYNEQFF	TGCGCCAGCACATCGGACATCTCCTACAATGAGCAGTTCTTC
TRBD1	many	TRBV10-3	TRBJ1-2	CAISEGTGGNYGYTF	TGTGCCATCAGTGAAGGGACAGGGGGGAACTATGGCTACACCTTC
TRBD1	-	TRBV19	TRBJ2-2	CASSPGQGWAGELFF	TGTGCCAGTAGTCCTGGACAGGGTTGGGCCGGGGAGCTGTTTTTT
-	-	TRBV14	TRBJ2-3	CASSQEATQYF	TGTGCCAGCAGCCAAGAGGCTACGCAGTATTTT
-	-	TRBV5-5	TRBJ2-2	CASSRQPVNTGELFF	TGTGCCAGCAGCCGACAACCGGTGAACACCGGGGAGCTGTTTTTT
TRBD2	-	TRBV11-2	TRBJ2-7	CASSFPGASGPSYEQYF	TGTGCCAGCAGCTTCCCGGGAGCTAGCGGGCCGTCCTACGAGCAGTACTTC
TRBD2	few	TRBV18	TRBJ2-7	CASSPTFSGSYEQYF	TGTGCCAGCTCACCGACGTTTAGCGGGAGTTACGAGCAGTACTTC
TRBD2	-	TRBV27	TRBJ2-7	CASRTGGAYEQYF	TGTGCCAGCAGAACGGGAGGCGCCTACGAGCAGTACTTC
-	-	TRBV5-1	TRBJ2-3	CASSLEAGSTDTQYF	TGCGCCAGCAGCTTGGAGGCAGGGAGCACAGATACGCAGTATTTT
-	once	TRBV6-6	TRBJ1-5	CASVLSSNQPQHF	TGTGCCAGCGTTTTGAGTTCCAATCAGCCCCAGCATTTT
TRBD2	few	TRBV4-2	TRBJ2-1	CASSPLAGGPGNEQFF	TGTGCCAGCAGCCCGCTAGCGGGAGGGCCAGGAAATGAGCAGTTCTTC
TRBD2	-	TRBV7-2	TRBJ2-3	CASSFTSADTQYF	TGTGCCAGCAGCTTTACTAGCGCAGATACGCAGTATTTT
-	-	TRBV14	TRBJ2-3	CASRGITDTQYF	TGTGCCAGCCGGGGGATTACAGATACGCAGTATTTT
TRBD1	-	TRBV10-3	TRBJ2-7	CAISGIGGQGAYEQYF	TGTGCCATCAGTGGAATAGGGGGACAGGGGGCCTACGAGCAGTACTTC
-	-	TRBV27	TRBJ1-1	CASSFSGQGAEAFF	TGTGCCAGCAGTTTCTCAGGACAAGGGGCTGAAGCTTTCTTT
-	few	TRBV5-1	TRBJ2-7	CASSPDSPSYEQYF	TGCGCCAGCAGCCCGGACTCCCCCTCCTACGAGCAGTACTTC
TRBD2	-	TRBV19	TRBJ2-2	CASKKGLPGLAGPGELFF	TGTGCCAGTAAAAAAGGGTTACCGGGACTAGCGGGCCCCGGGGAGCTGTTTTTT
-	-	TRBV28	TRBJ1-2	CASSSPEQGTRYGYTF	TGTGCCAGCAGTTCACCGGAGCAGGGGACGAGGTATGGCTACACCTTC
-	-	TRBV18	TRBJ2-7	CASSRTNTYEQYF	TGTGCCAGCTCAAGGACAAACACCTACGAGCAGTACTTC
-	-	TRBV9	TRBJ2-2	CASSPSSGARTGELFF	TGTGCCAGCAGCCCTTCCTCAGGGGCTCGGACCGGGGAGCTGTTTTTT
TRBD1	-	TRBV7-8	TRBJ1-5	CASSSPGQLSNQPQHF	TGTGCCAGCAGCTCACCGGGACAGCTTAGCAATCAGCCCCAGCATTTT
TRBD1	-	TRBV29-1	TRBJ1-6	CSVADRDNSPLHF	TGCAGCGTAGCTGACAGGGACAATTCACCCCTCCACTTT
TRBD1	-	TRBV5-1	TRBJ1-2	CASSLEIGVGTVYGYTF	TGCGCCAGCAGCTTGGAGATCGGGGTGGGGACAGTATATGGCTACACCTTC
-	-	TRBV4-2	TRBJ1-5	CASSPTFVSNQPQHF	TGTGCCAGCAGCCCAACATTCGTTAGCAATCAGCCCCAGCATTTT
TRBD1	-	TRBV4-3	TRBJ1-2	CASSQGTGWDNYGYTF	TGCGCCAGCAGCCAAGGGACAGGGTGGGATAACTATGGCTACACCTTC
-	-	TRBV7-7	TRBJ1-4	CASSLSLPGATNEKLFF	TGTGCTAGCAGCTTATCCTTACCAGGGGCAACTAATGAAAAACTGTTTTTT
TRBD1	few	TRBV29-1	TRBJ2-1	CSVGGRTGHFSEQFF	TGCAGCGTAGGGGGCAGGACAGGGCATTTCAGTGAGCAGTTCTTC
TRBD1	few	TRBV27	TRBJ2-3	CASSWDRGVGGADTQYF	TGTGCCAGCAGTTGGGACAGGGGTGTAGGGGGGGCAGATACGCAGTATTTT
TRBD1	-	TRBV29-1	TRBJ1-4	CSVEDKGQGREKLFF	TGCAGCGTTGAAGATAAGGGACAGGGGAGGGAAAAACTGTTTTTT
-	-	TRBV19	TRBJ2-2	CASSIMSGNTGELFF	TGTGCCAGTAGTATTATGAGCGGGAACACCGGGGAGCTGTTTTTT
-	-	TRBV19	TRBJ1-2	CASSSGGRERYGYTF	TGTGCCAGTAGTAGCGGAGGTAGGGAGAGGTATGGCTACACCTTC
-	once	TRBV6-5	TRBJ1-6	CASSYGGPNSPLHF	TGTGCCAGCAGTTATGGGGGCCCCAATTCACCCCTCCACTTT
-	-	TRBV19	TRBJ2-2	CASSIWAGNTGELFF	TGTGCCAGTAGTATCTGGGCAGGGAACACCGGGGAGCTGTTTTTT
TRBD1	-	TRBV6-6	TRBJ1-2	CASSTLGQGTYGYTF	TGTGCCAGCAGTACCCTGGGACAGGGCACCTATGGCTACACCTTC
-	-	TRBV4-2	TRBJ2-7	CASSPRGSDEQYF	TGTGCCAGCAGCCCTCGGGGGTCGGACGAGCAGTACTTC
TRBD1	-	TRBV6-4	TRBJ1-3	CASSDRGLGGNTIYF	TGTGCCAGCAGTGACAGGGGGCTAGGTGGAAACACCATATATTTT
-	-	TRBV14	TRBJ1-1	CASSEHAGHSVDTEAFF	TGTGCCAGCAGTGAACATGCTGGACACTCTGTCGACACTGAAGCTTTCTTT
TRBD1	-	TRBV7-9	TRBJ2-5	CASSSGQTGDSETQYF	TGTGCCAGCAGCTCGGGACAGACAGGAGACTCGGAGACCCAGTACTTC